The T cell receptor (beta chain) described here comes from a study of CD8 T cells in ankylosing spondylitis. Study results and limitations: It was reported that disease-linked clones were significantly enriched in matched ankylosing spondylitis synovial fluid. In the blood and synovial fluid of reactive arthritis, some motif variants had been previously reported.

TCR beta libraries were made by quantitative 5'-RACE with molecular barcodes. TCRdb recomputed calls from the 5' RACE reads with MiXCR, one row per CDR3 protein. The sample carries about 250,000 distinct CDR3 sequences, approximately 8.4% recorded once. J lost 7 bases, V lost 2 bases, and 4 bases had no gene match. The CDR3 has 13 amino acids. CDR1 is SGHTA and CDR2 is FQGNSA in the germline V gene. This clonotype was found many times. Its antigen is not identified. The material sequenced was blood, either unsorted or a sorted T cell fraction (not recorded which). V usage is TRBV7-2 and J usage is TRBJ2-5; the match to TRBD1 covers 7 bases. The clonotype comes from a female donor with ankylosing spondylitis or in good health (not recorded which). CDR3 in DNA: TGTGCCAGCAGCTTAAGGGGGCAGGTGACCCAGTACTTC. Translating it yields CASSLRGQVTQYF.